Listed here is a single T cell receptor (beta chain). Antigen specificity is unknown. The data were obtained in a study of cytomegalovirus exposure and HLA in healthy donors. The study, taken as a whole, reports: HLA restriction was apparent for most CMV-associated TCR beta chains in a later analysis.

This PCR relied on a set of 60 Vbeta primers and 13 Jbeta primers. Some clones are missing from TCRdb's copy, which holds only in-frame ones; the method was immunoSEQ multiplex PCR. The table has about 140,000 clones, about four fifths seen once. This CDR3 is 14 amino acids long. J lost 10 bases, V lost 4 bases, and 8 bases had no gene match. The germline CDR1 and CDR2 sequences are KGHSH and LQKENI. The V gene is TRBV18, the J gene TRBJ2-1; 9 bases map to TRBD2. Sequencing input: PBMCs. The sequence came from a man aged 40-49 years in good health and CMV-seropositive. CDR3 sequence (DNA): TGTGCCAGCTCACGGGTAGCGGGAGTCAAAGAGCAGTTCTTC. Residues: CASSRVAGVKEQFF.